The rows below give T cell receptor beta chains drawn from one sample of a study of OX40 agonist ivuxolimab in advanced cancers. Generated by immunoSEQ multiplex PCR, the TCRdb table keeps only in-frame clones and is missing some. The sample holds fewer than 80,000 clones, 60% to 80% seen once. The source was CD4+ or CD8+ T cells sorted from blood, collected in a trial of the OX40 agonist ivuxolimab. Every receptor here comes from an adult with an advanced solid tumor such as melanoma, head and neck, liver or kidney cancer. Each CDR3 is given with its conserved first and last residue. Each record gives: J gene, V gene, D gene, clone size, CDR3 DNA, CDR3 protein. The D gene is left open where the match is weak. The size entry is marked missing in some rows and otherwise reads once, few, many or a size class.

j_gene: TRBJ2-1; v_gene: TRBV5-1; d_gene: NA; abundance: NA; CDR3nt: TGCGCCAGCAGCCGGAGGGAAGGGCTAGCCTACAATGAGCAGTTCTTC; CDR3aa: CASSRREGLAYNEQFF
j_gene: TRBJ2-1; v_gene: TRBV7-9; d_gene: TRBD2; abundance: NA; CDR3nt: TGTGCCAGCAGCCGCGGGAGCCTGGGTTACAATGAGCAGTTCTTC; CDR3aa: CASSRGSLGYNEQFF
j_gene: TRBJ1-2; v_gene: TRBV7-2; d_gene: NA; abundance: NA; CDR3nt: TGTGCCAGCAGCTACCTAAACAGAGACGGAAAGAAGACCTATGGCTACACCTTC; CDR3aa: CASSYLNRDGKKTYGYTF
j_gene: TRBJ1-6; v_gene: TRBV5-4; d_gene: TRBD1; abundance: NA; CDR3nt: TGTGCCAGCAGCCAGATGGACAGGGGGCAATCTTCACCCCTCCACTTT; CDR3aa: CASSQMDRGQSSPLHF
j_gene: TRBJ2-7; v_gene: TRBV7-9; d_gene: TRBD2; abundance: NA; CDR3nt: TGTGCCAGCAGCTTATCTTCTCTCGGAACGCGGGAGGACTCCTACGAGCAGTACTTC; CDR3aa: CASSLSSLGTREDSYEQYF
j_gene: TRBJ1-2; v_gene: TRBV6-1; d_gene: NA; abundance: NA; CDR3nt: TGTGCCAGCAGTGAGAATGGCTACACCTTC; CDR3aa: CASSENGYTF
j_gene: TRBJ1-1; v_gene: TRBV5-1; d_gene: NA; abundance: NA; CDR3nt: TGCGCCAGCAGCTTGGCCCGGAACACTGAAGCTTTCTTT; CDR3aa: CASSLARNTEAFF
j_gene: TRBJ1-2; v_gene: TRBV10-3; d_gene: NA; abundance: few; CDR3nt: TGTGCCATCAAGGAAGATTACCCCAGGGATGGCTACACCTTC; CDR3aa: CAIKEDYPRDGYTF
j_gene: TRBJ2-1; v_gene: TRBV28; d_gene: NA; abundance: few; CDR3nt: TGTGCCAGCAATTTGTACAATGAGCAGTTCTTC; CDR3aa: CASNLYNEQFF
j_gene: TRBJ2-1; v_gene: TRBV4-1; d_gene: TRBD2; abundance: NA; CDR3nt: TGCGCCAGCAGCCACATTTTACTAGCGGGAGGGCCTGACCCTTACAATGAGCAGTTCTTC; CDR3aa: CASSHILLAGGPDPYNEQFF
j_gene: TRBJ2-7; v_gene: TRBV28; d_gene: NA; abundance: few; CDR3nt: TGTGCCAGCACTCTCGGGGCCAGTCGCTCCTACGAGCAGTACTTC; CDR3aa: CASTLGASRSYEQYF
j_gene: TRBJ2-5; v_gene: TRBV7-2; d_gene: TRBD2; abundance: NA; CDR3nt: TGTGCCAGCAGCTTACAACTAGCGGGGACCCAGTACTTC; CDR3aa: CASSLQLAGTQYF
j_gene: TRBJ1-1; v_gene: TRBV25-1; d_gene: NA; abundance: NA; CDR3nt: TGTGCCAGCAGCGGGAATGCTGAAGCTTTCTTT; CDR3aa: CASSGNAEAFF
j_gene: TRBJ1-5; v_gene: TRBV6-5; d_gene: NA; abundance: NA; CDR3nt: TGTGCCAGCAGTTACTCGGGGGGCGCCGATCAGCCCCAGCATTTT; CDR3aa: CASSYSGGADQPQHF
j_gene: TRBJ1-6; v_gene: TRBV6-1; d_gene: NA; abundance: NA; CDR3nt: TGTGCCAGCAGTGGATATTCACCCCTCCACTTT; CDR3aa: CASSGYSPLHF
j_gene: TRBJ2-3; v_gene: TRBV27; d_gene: NA; abundance: NA; CDR3nt: TGTGCCAGCAGGCGCTACGGGGGTTTGAACACAGATACGCAGTATTTT; CDR3aa: CASRRYGGLNTDTQYF
j_gene: TRBJ2-2; v_gene: TRBV5-1; d_gene: TRBD1; abundance: few; CDR3nt: TGCGCCAGCAGCCCGGGACAGGCGGTCTCCGGGGAGCTGTTTTTT; CDR3aa: CASSPGQAVSGELFF
j_gene: TRBJ1-6; v_gene: TRBV4-2; d_gene: TRBD1; abundance: NA; CDR3nt: TGTGCCAGCAGACCGGGACAGGGTCATAATTCACCCCTCCACTTT; CDR3aa: CASRPGQGHNSPLHF
j_gene: TRBJ1-3; v_gene: TRBV19; d_gene: NA; abundance: NA; CDR3nt: TGTGCCAGTAGCCCGGGTTCTATTGGAAACACCATATATTTT; CDR3aa: CASSPGSIGNTIYF
j_gene: TRBJ1-2; v_gene: TRBV5-6; d_gene: NA; abundance: once; CDR3nt: TGTGCCAGCAGCTTGCTCGCTGGACCTAACTATGGCTACACCTTC; CDR3aa: CASSLLAGPNYGYTF
j_gene: TRBJ2-7; v_gene: TRBV21-1; d_gene: NA; abundance: once; CDR3nt: TGTGCCAGCAGCAAATCGAAGACAGGGGGCCACTACGCCTACGAGCAGTACTTC; CDR3aa: CASSKSKTGGHYAYEQYF
j_gene: TRBJ2-1; v_gene: TRBV7-9; d_gene: NA; abundance: NA; CDR3nt: TGTGCCAGCAGCTTACTCCAGGGCAATGAGCAGTTCTTC; CDR3aa: CASSLLQGNEQFF
j_gene: TRBJ1-1; v_gene: TRBV6-5; d_gene: NA; abundance: NA; CDR3nt: TGTGCCAGCAGTTACTCGTGGACAGAATTCACTGAAGCTTTCTTT; CDR3aa: CASSYSWTEFTEAFF
j_gene: TRBJ1-1; v_gene: TRBV29-1; d_gene: NA; abundance: NA; CDR3nt: TGCAGCGTTGAAGCACAGGGGAACACTGAAGCTTTCTTT; CDR3aa: CSVEAQGNTEAFF
j_gene: TRBJ2-5; v_gene: TRBV6-1; d_gene: NA; abundance: few; CDR3nt: TGTGCCAGCAAGGGGGGGGCCGGTGGGACCCAGTACTTC; CDR3aa: CASKGGAGGTQYF
j_gene: TRBJ2-7; v_gene: TRBV21-1; d_gene: NA; abundance: NA; CDR3nt: TGTGCCAGTTTTAGGGGGGCATCCTACGAGCAGTACTTC; CDR3aa: CASFRGASYEQYF
j_gene: TRBJ2-1; v_gene: TRBV2; d_gene: TRBD1; abundance: NA; CDR3nt: TGTGCCAGCAGACCCGGACAGGGGTCCTACAATGAGCAGTTCTTC; CDR3aa: CASRPGQGSYNEQFF
j_gene: TRBJ1-4; v_gene: TRBV4-1; d_gene: TRBD1; abundance: NA; CDR3nt: TGCGCCAGCAGCCAAGTTTTTGGACAGGGGAAGGATGAAAAACTGTTTTTT; CDR3aa: CASSQVFGQGKDEKLFF
j_gene: TRBJ2-5; v_gene: TRBV7-3; d_gene: TRBD2; abundance: NA; CDR3nt: TGTGCCAGCAGCCCTCAGCGGGGTGCAGAGACCCAGTACTTC; CDR3aa: CASSPQRGAETQYF
j_gene: TRBJ2-3; v_gene: TRBV29-1; d_gene: NA; abundance: NA; CDR3nt: TGCAGCGTTAAATCAGGAAGCTCTAGCACAGATACGCAGTATTTT; CDR3aa: CSVKSGSSSTDTQYF
j_gene: TRBJ1-5; v_gene: TRBV10-3; d_gene: NA; abundance: NA; CDR3nt: TGTGCCATCAGTGAGGACAGGAATTTGCAGCCCCAGCATTTT; CDR3aa: CAISEDRNLQPQHF
j_gene: TRBJ2-5; v_gene: TRBV7-3; d_gene: NA; abundance: NA; CDR3nt: TGTGCCAGCAGCTTAACTGGGGGGACTGAAGAGACCCAGTACTTC; CDR3aa: CASSLTGGTEETQYF
j_gene: TRBJ1-2; v_gene: TRBV30; d_gene: NA; abundance: NA; CDR3nt: TGTGCCTGCAGGGAAGGAGTCTATGGCTACACCTTC; CDR3aa: CACREGVYGYTF
j_gene: TRBJ1-5; v_gene: TRBV19; d_gene: NA; abundance: NA; CDR3nt: TGTGCCAGTACCGCACGTAGAGTCCCCGATCAGCCCCAGCATTTT; CDR3aa: CASTARRVPDQPQHF
j_gene: TRBJ1-5; v_gene: TRBV4-1; d_gene: NA; abundance: few; CDR3nt: TGCGCCAGCAGCCAAGCCCAGGGAGGCGGCAATCAGCCCCAGCATTTT; CDR3aa: CASSQAQGGGNQPQHF
j_gene: TRBJ1-2; v_gene: TRBV7-9; d_gene: TRBD1; abundance: NA; CDR3nt: TGTGCCAGCAGCCCACGCGGACAGGTCGACTATGGCTACACCTTC; CDR3aa: CASSPRGQVDYGYTF
j_gene: TRBJ2-1; v_gene: TRBV5-1; d_gene: TRBD1; abundance: NA; CDR3nt: TGCGCCAGCAGCGCGGGACAGGGGGCGTTAGGGCAGTTCTTC; CDR3aa: CASSAGQGALGQFF
j_gene: TRBJ2-7; v_gene: TRBV10-3; d_gene: NA; abundance: NA; CDR3nt: TGTGCCATCAGTGACTCCCTAAAGACAGAATCCTACGAGCAGTACTTC; CDR3aa: CAISDSLKTESYEQYF
j_gene: TRBJ1-3; v_gene: TRBV10-2; d_gene: NA; abundance: once; CDR3nt: TGCGCCAGCCATTCCGGAAACACCATATATTTT; CDR3aa: CASHSGNTIYF